This T cell receptor beta chain derives from a study of T cell repertoires in cytomegalovirus infection. Study-level results: In two of eight donors, the top clonotype was HLA-C-restricted CMV-specific. Cumulated frequencies of public TCR beta families served to identify carriers of CMV plus the relevant HLA.

In TCRdb, the reads were re-called with MiXCR into one record per CDR3 protein. The profile shows some 320,000 distinct CDR3 sequences, approximately 9.5% of them singletons. Trimming took 0 bases from V and 3 from J, leaving 8 bases between them. In germline, CDR1 is LGHNA, CDR2 YSLEER. The CDR3 contains 14 residues. This clonotype was seen a few times. No antigen is known for it. The chain links TRBV4-3 to TRBJ1-2; no definite D call. The sample comprised PBMCs. This TCR was recovered from a human donor in good health (CMV status not recorded). Some clones in this sample may be carry-over from other donors' samples. CDR3 amino acids: CASSQEGSDYGYTF. The CDR3 DNA is TGCGCCAGCAGCCAAGAGGGCAGCGACTATGGCTACACCTTC.